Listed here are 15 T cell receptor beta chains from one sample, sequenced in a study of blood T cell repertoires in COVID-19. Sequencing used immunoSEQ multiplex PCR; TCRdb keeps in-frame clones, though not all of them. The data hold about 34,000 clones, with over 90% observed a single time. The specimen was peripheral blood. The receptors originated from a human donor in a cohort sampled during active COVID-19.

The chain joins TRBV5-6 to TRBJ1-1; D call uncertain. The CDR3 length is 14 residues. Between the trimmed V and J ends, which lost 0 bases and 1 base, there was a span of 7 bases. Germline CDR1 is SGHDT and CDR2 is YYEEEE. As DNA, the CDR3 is TGTGCCAGCAGCTTGGGGCGGGCGAACACTGAAGCTTTCTTT. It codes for CASSLGRANTEAFF.

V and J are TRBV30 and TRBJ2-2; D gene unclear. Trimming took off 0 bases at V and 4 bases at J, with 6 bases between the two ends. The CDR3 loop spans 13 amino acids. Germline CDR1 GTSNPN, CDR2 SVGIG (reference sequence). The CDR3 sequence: CAWSVGVTGELFF. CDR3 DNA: TGTGCCTGGAGTGTAGGAGTCACCGGGGAGCTGTTTTTT. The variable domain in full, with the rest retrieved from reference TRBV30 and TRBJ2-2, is SQTIHQWPATLVQPVGSPLSLECTVEGTSNPNLYWYRQAAGRGLQLLFYSVGIGQISSEVPQNLSASRPQDRQFILSSKKLLLSDSGFYLCAWSVGVTGELFFGEGSRLTVL.

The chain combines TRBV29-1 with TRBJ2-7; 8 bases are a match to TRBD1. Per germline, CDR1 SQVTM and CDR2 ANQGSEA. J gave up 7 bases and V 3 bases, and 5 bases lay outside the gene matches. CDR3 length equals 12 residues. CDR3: CSVDRGLGEQYF. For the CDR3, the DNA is TGCAGCGTTGACAGGGGGCTGGGGGAGCAGTACTTC.

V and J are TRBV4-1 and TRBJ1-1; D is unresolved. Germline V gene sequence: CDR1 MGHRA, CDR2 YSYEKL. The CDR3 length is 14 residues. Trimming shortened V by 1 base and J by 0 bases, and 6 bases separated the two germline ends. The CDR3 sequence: CASSQGLLNTEAFF. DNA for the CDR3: TGCGCCAGCAGCCAAGGTCTCCTGAACACTGAAGCTTTCTTT.

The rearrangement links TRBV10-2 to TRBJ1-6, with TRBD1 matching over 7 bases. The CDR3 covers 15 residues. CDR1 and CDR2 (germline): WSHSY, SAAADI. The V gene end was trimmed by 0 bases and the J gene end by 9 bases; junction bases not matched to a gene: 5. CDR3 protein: CASSESMTGLSPLHF. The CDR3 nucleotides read TGCGCCAGCAGTGAGTCGATGACAGGGCTTTCACCCCTCCACTTT.

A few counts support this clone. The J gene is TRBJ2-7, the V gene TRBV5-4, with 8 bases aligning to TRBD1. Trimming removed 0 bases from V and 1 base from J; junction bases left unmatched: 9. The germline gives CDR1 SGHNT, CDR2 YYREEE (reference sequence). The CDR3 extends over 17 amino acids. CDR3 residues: CASSLAPGQADSYEQYF. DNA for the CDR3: TGTGCCAGCAGCTTGGCTCCGGGACAGGCAGATTCCTACGAGCAGTACTTC.

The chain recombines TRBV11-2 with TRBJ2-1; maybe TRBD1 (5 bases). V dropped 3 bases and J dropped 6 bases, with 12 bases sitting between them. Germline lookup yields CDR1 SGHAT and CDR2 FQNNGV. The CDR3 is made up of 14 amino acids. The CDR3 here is CASSLRPGLNEQFF. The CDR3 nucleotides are TGTGCCAGCAGCTTGAGGCCAGGGCTCAATGAGCAGTTCTTC.

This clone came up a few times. CDR3 region: CASSLALAGQETQYF. Written as DNA, the CDR3 is TGTGCCAGCAGCTTAGCGCTTGCAGGACAAGAGACCCAGTACTTC. This chain connects TRBV7-9 to TRBJ2-5; no definite D call. V was clipped by 0 bases and J by 2 bases, with 10 bases between them. From germline, CDR1 is SEHNR and CDR2 FQNEAQ (reference sequence). The CDR3 is 15 amino acids.

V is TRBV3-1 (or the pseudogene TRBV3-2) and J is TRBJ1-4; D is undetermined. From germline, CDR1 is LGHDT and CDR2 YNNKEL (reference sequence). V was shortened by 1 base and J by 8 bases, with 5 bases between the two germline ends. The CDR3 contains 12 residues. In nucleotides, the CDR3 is TGTGCCAGCAGCCAAGCGCGGGAAAAACTGTTTTTT. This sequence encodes CASSQAREKLFF.

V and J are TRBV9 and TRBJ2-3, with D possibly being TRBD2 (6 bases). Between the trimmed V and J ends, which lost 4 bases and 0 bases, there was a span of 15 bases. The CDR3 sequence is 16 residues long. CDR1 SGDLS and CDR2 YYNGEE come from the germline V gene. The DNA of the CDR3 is TGTGCCAGCAGCCCCGTGGGGGGTTCTAGCACAGATACGCAGTATTTT. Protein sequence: CASSPVGGSSTDTQYF.

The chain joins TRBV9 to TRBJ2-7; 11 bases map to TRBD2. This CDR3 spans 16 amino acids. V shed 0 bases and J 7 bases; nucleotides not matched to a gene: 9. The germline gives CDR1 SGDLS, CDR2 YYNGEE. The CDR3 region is CASSVEVAGGPGEQYF. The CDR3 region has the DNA TGTGCCAGCAGCGTAGAGGTAGCGGGAGGGCCGGGGGAGCAGTACTTC. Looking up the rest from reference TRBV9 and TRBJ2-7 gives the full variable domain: DSGVTQTPKHLITATGQRVTLRCSPRSGDLSVYWYQQSLDQGLQFLIQYYNGEERAKGNILERFSAQQFPDLHSELNLSSLELGDSALYFCASSVEVAGGPGEQYFGPGTRLTVT.

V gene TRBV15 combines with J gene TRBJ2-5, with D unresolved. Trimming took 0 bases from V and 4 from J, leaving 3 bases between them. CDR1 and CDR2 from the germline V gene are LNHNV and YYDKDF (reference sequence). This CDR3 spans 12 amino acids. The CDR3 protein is CATSRDVETQYF. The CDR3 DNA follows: TGTGCCACCAGCAGAGACGTAGAGACCCAGTACTTC.

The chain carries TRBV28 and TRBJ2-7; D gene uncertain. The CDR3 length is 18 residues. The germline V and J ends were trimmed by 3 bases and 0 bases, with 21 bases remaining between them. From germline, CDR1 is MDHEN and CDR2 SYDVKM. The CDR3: CASSFKLAAPRSSYEQYF. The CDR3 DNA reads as TGTGCCAGCAGTTTTAAGTTGGCCGCCCCGAGGAGCTCCTACGAGCAGTACTTC. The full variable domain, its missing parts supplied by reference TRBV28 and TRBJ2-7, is DVKVTQSSRYLVKRTGEKVFLECVQDMDHENMFWYRQDPGLGLRLIYFSYDVKMKEKGDIPEGYSVSREKKERFSLILESASTNQTSMYLCASSFKLAAPRSSYEQYFGPGTRLTVT.

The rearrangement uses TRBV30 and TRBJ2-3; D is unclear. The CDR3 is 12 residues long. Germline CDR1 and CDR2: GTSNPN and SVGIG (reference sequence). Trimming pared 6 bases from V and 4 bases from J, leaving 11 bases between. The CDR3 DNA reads TGTGCCTGTCGTTTTAGTTCAGATACGCAGTATTTT. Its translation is CACRFSSDTQYF.

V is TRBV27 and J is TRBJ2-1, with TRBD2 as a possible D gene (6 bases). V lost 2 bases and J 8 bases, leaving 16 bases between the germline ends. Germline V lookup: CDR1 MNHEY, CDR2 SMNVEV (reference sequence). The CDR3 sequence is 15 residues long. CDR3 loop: CASSLMGGILDEQFF. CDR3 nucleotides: TGTGCCAGCAGTTTAATGGGGGGTATCTTAGATGAGCAGTTCTTC.